This T cell receptor (beta chain) was sequenced during a study of blood T cell repertoires in COVID-19. Turning to the study itself: Samples of COVID-19 (acute and convalescent) were obtained from the United States, Italy and Spain. PBMCs, B-cell-depleted T cells, or T cells provided the cDNA or gDNA that made up the material.

Using immunoSEQ multiplex PCR, the repertoire was profiled, and TCRdb retains in-frame clones only, with some absent. The profile covers around 260,000 clones, with around 84% appearing a single time and roughly 4% taken by the ten largest. The V gene's germline CDR1 is SQVTM and CDR2 ANQGSEA. CDR3 length equals 13 residues. With 7 bases removed from V and 2 bases from J, the gap between germline ends came to 14 bases. The TCR was taken from a man in his thirties or forties with acute COVID-19. Sequencing was carried out using PBMCs or T cells enriched from blood (not recorded which). This sequence joins TRBV29-1 and TRBJ1-1; a weak D match, TRBD1 (6 bases). Here the CDR3 reads CSAIGGANTEAFF. CDR3 bases: TGCAGCGCTATTGGGGGGGCTAACACTGAAGCTTTCTTT.